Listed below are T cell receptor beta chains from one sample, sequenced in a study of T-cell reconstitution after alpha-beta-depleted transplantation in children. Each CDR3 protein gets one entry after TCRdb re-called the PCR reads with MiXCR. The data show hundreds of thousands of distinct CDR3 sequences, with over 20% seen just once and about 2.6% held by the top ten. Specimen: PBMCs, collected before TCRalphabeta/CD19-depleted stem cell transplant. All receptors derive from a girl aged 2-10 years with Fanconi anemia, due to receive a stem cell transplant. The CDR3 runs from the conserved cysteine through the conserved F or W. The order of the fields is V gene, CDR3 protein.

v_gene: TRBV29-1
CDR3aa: CSVLTGETQYF

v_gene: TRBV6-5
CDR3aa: CASRTGRADTQYF

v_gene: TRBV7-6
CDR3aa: CASGSGTDTQYF

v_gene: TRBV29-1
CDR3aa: CSVNSRSSYNEQFF

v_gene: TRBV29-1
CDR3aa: CSVLGTGEETQYF

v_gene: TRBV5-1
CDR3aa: CASSLGGVTLSGANVLTF

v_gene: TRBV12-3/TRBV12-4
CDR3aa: CASSSGTANEQFF

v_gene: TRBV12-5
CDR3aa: CASGLVGDRGYSPLHF

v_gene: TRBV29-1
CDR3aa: CSVGEGGGEQYF

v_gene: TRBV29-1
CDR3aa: CSVRLQETQYF

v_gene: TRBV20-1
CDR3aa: CSTQQGNQPQHF

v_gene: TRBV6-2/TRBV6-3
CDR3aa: CASSLGLSDTQYF

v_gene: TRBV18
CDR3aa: CASSPLGTVGELFF

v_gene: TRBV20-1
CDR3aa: CSARGTSGRVYNEQFF

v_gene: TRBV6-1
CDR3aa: CASSQMSGVEQYF

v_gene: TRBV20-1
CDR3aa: CSARDPGTVTGLYGYTF

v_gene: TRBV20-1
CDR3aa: CSAIARSYNEQFF

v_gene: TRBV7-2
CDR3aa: CASSLVVQGGTDTQYF

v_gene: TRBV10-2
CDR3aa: CASSESMGSTEQYF

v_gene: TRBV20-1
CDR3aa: CSASIRVHEQYF

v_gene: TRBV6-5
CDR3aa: CASCNLSGGCEQYF

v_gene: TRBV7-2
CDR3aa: CASSLDRGRLEQYF

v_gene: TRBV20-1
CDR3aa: CSARDPGGLNEKLFF

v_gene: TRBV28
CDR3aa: CASLSLLTYEQYF

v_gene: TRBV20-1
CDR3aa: CSARDLAGGGVAGELFF

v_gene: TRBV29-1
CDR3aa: CSVGGQISYEQYF